This T cell receptor beta chain emerged from a study of T cell responses to AZD1222 COVID-19 vaccine. This clone has just one count. Antigen unknown. General study points: White British donors predominated, females outnumbered males, and clonal diversity was possibly underestimated. Breadth and depth of Spike-specific TCRs rose after two AZD1222 doses.

Libraries were prepared by immunoSEQ multiplex PCR; TCRdb keeps only in-frame clonotypes and omits some of them. The sample comprises 100,000 to 150,000 clones, roughly 88% of which are singletons, and roughly 1.7% rests with the top ten. V was trimmed by 1 base and J by 7 bases, leaving 11 bases between them. The germline CDR1 and CDR2 sequences are GTSNPN and SVGIG (reference sequence). The CDR3 length is 13 residues. The gene calls are TRBV30 and TRBJ1-5, with no clear D. Sequencing was performed on peripheral blood, taken on day 0 of AZD1222 vaccination. This TCR was recovered from an adult in good health. The CDR3 reads CAWSDISRQPQHF. The CDR3 DNA is TGTGCCTGGAGTGATATATCGAGACAGCCCCAGCATTTT.